The source of this T cell receptor beta chain is a study of T cell responses to AZD1222 COVID-19 vaccine. Sequencing used immunoSEQ multiplex PCR; TCRdb keeps in-frame clones, though not all of them. The data hold 130,000 to 150,000 clones, with around nine tenths observed a single time. The study pooled second doses at about 4 or about 12 weeks. The CDR3 consists of 16 residues. V was pared by 1 base and J by 9 bases, with 14 bases of the junction left unmatched. Germline values: CDR1 MGHRA, CDR2 YSYEKL. The sample in question was peripheral blood, obtained 28 days after the second AZD1222 dose. The sequence was collected from an adult who received the AZD1222 COVID-19 vaccine. This chain uses TRBV4-1 with TRBJ1-1; 7 nucleotides agree with TRBD1. CDR3 nucleotides: TGCGCCAGCAGCCAAGGGGGACAGAGAGTGATTGAGAAAGCTTTCTTT. It yields the protein CASSQGGQRVIEKAFF.